This TCR beta chain was identified in a study of T cell changes during pregnancy in multiple sclerosis. TCRdb keeps only in-frame clones here, not all; method: immunoSEQ multiplex PCR. The table includes approximately 93,000 clones, around 93% detected once. Germline V gives CDR1 SNHLY, CDR2 FYNNEI. V was clipped by 6 bases and J by 5 bases, with 16 bases between them. This CDR3 is built from 15 residues. The chain employs TRBV2 and TRBJ1-4; D is possibly TRBD1 (5 bases). Sequencing was performed on peripheral blood, taken before pregnancy. This clonotype was obtained from a female donor with multiple sclerosis, enrolled in a pregnancy study. The CDR3 spells CASRDTGIQNEKLFF. Here the CDR3 DNA reads TGTGCCAGCAGGGACACCGGTATTCAAAATGAAAAACTGTTTTTT. The complete variable domain, with remaining parts taken from reference TRBV2 and TRBJ1-4, reads EPEVTQTPSHQVTQMGQEVILRCVPISNHLYFYWYRQILGQKVEFLVSFYNNEISEKSEIFDDQFSVERPDGSNFTLKIRSTKLEDSAMYFCASRDTGIQNEKLFFGSGTQLSVL.